This T cell receptor beta chain emerged from a study of blood T cell repertoires in COVID-19. The CDR3 totals 15 residues. CDR1 is LNHDA, CDR2 SQIVND, per germline (reference sequence). Trimming cost V 6 bases and J 0 bases, with 12 bases left between them. The data were produced by immunoSEQ multiplex PCR, yet TCRdb's version contains in-frame clones alone and is incomplete. The sample lists about 98,000 clones, around 92% occurring once. The receptor was derived from a man younger than 35 with acute or convalescent COVID-19. The sample comprised peripheral blood. This chain links TRBV19 with TRBJ1-5; tentatively, D is TRBD1 (6 bases). The CDR3 reads CASRAQGVSNQPQHF. The CDR3 DNA is TGTGCCAGTAGAGCACAGGGAGTTAGCAATCAGCCCCAGCATTTT.